The 17 T cell receptor beta chains presented below share a single source sample, sequenced in a study of T cells after somatic rescue of genetic block. The assay was immunoSEQ multiplex PCR, and TCRdb's table has in-frame clones only and misses some. This table holds about 110,000 clones, around nine tenths found once. The sequencing input was peripheral blood mononuclear cells (PBMCs). These receptors were obtained from a young woman.

The rearrangement uses TRBV9 and TRBJ1-2, with a weak D call TRBD1 (5 bases). Germline CDR1 and CDR2: SGDLS and YYNGEE. Trimming left V 5 bases short and J 6 bases short, with 17 bases between. The CDR3 loop spans 14 amino acids. CDR3: CASRPFGQGDGYTF. The CDR3 bases are TGTGCCAGCAGGCCGTTTGGTCAAGGGGATGGCTACACCTTC. Together with reference TRBV9 and TRBJ1-2, the CDR3 gives the full variable domain: DSGVTQTPKHLITATGQRVTLRCSPRSGDLSVYWYQQSLDQGLQFLIQYYNGEERAKGNILERFSAQQFPDLHSELNLSSLELGDSALYFCASRPFGQGDGYTFGSGTRLTVV.

The chain carries TRBV7-2 and TRBJ1-3; D is unclear. The V end was cut by 5 bases, the J end by 2 bases, with 13 bases between. The CDR3 covers 15 residues. CDR1 is SGHTA and CDR2 is FQGNSA in the germline V gene. Here the CDR3 reads CASSLWVQAGNTIYF. DNA of the CDR3: TGTGCCAGCAGCCTTTGGGTGCAAGCTGGAAACACCATATATTTT.

The chain carries TRBV27 and TRBJ2-7, with no clear D. V lost 6 bases, J lost 3 bases, and 9 bases lay in between. Germline values: CDR1 MNHEY, CDR2 SMNVEV (reference sequence). This CDR3 comprises 12 residues. The CDR3 loop reads CASSRPGYEQYF. In DNA form, the CDR3 reads TGTGCCAGCAGCCGCCCCGGCTACGAGCAGTACTTC.

This sequence joins TRBV9 and TRBJ1-6; TRBD1 aligns across 10 bases. V dropped 0 bases and J dropped 8; count of bases not matched to a gene: 5. The CDR3 extends over 16 amino acids. Germline V CDR1 and CDR2: SGDLS, YYNGEE. CDR3 amino acids: CASSVVIGTGDSPLHF. CDR3 bases: TGTGCCAGCAGCGTAGTAATCGGGACAGGGGATTCACCCCTCCACTTT.

This clone was recorded once. This rearrangement joins TRBV14 to TRBJ1-2; no clear D. Germline CDR1 and CDR2: SGHDN and FVKESK. The CDR3 loop spans 16 amino acids. The V end was cut by 5 bases, the J end by 0 bases, with 16 bases between. CDR3 amino acids: CASSTTRAEPNYGYTF. The DNA of the CDR3 is TGTGCCAGCAGCACTACTCGCGCCGAACCTAACTATGGCTACACCTTC.

The rearrangement links TRBV7-3 to TRBJ2-7; perhaps TRBD1 as D (6 bases). V was clipped by 2 bases and J by 2 bases, with 10 bases between them. This CDR3 region has 14 residues. Germline V lookup: CDR1 SGHTA, CDR2 FQGTGA. This chain's CDR3 is CASSLAQGTYEQYF. The CDR3 DNA reads as TGTGCCAGCAGCTTAGCACAGGGTACCTACGAGCAGTACTTC.

In this sample, this clone turned up a few times. The chain carries TRBV6-4 and TRBJ2-2; 11 bases align to TRBD1. CDR1 and CDR2 (germline): MRHNA, SNTAGT. This CDR3 contains 15 residues. Trimming took 4 bases from V and 4 from J; bases not matched to a gene: 2. The CDR3 nucleotides read TGTGCCAGCAGTGCCGGGACAGGGGGCACCGGGGAGCTGTTTTTT. It yields the protein CASSAGTGGTGELFF.

The chain employs TRBV5-6 and TRBJ2-5; possibly TRBD2 for D (7 bases). Germline lookup yields CDR1 SGHDT and CDR2 YYEEEE. This CDR3 has 14 residues. Trimming shortened V by 4 bases and J by 5 bases, and 15 bases separated the two germline ends. DNA of the CDR3: TGTGCCAGCAGCCCCGGGACGGGGGGCGAGACCCAGTACTTC. It specifies CASSPGTGGETQYF.

This clone was seen a single time. The chain employs TRBV5-1 and TRBJ1-2; D unclear. Germline V gene sequence: CDR1 SGHRS, CDR2 YFSETQ. The CDR3 has 15 residues. The V end was cut by 3 bases, the J end by 0 bases, with 12 bases between. CDR3 in DNA: TGCGCCAGCAGCTCTGAAGAGGGTTCTAACTATGGCTACACCTTC. It is translated as CASSSEEGSNYGYTF.

This sequence joins TRBV18 and TRBJ1-1; D ambiguous. Germline CDR1 reads KGHSH; CDR2 reads LQKENI. This CDR3 has 14 amino acids. With 1 base removed from V and 11 bases from J, the gap between germline ends came to 17 bases. The CDR3 DNA sequence: TGTGCCAGCTCACCACGATCCGGGGAGGAGGACGCTTTCTTT. This encodes CASSPRSGEEDAFF. Variable domain in full (rest from reference TRBV18 and TRBJ1-1): NAGVMQNPRHLVRRRGQEARLRCSPMKGHSHVYWYRQLPEEGLKFMVYLQKENIIDESGMPKERFSAEFPKEGPSILRIQQVVRGDSAAYFCASSPRSGEEDAFFGQGTRLTVV.

The chain couples TRBV28 to TRBJ1-5; D may be TRBD1 (5 bases). Germline CDR1 reads MDHEN; CDR2 reads SYDVKM. CDR3 length: 15 amino acids. V dropped 2 bases and J dropped 0 bases, with 8 bases sitting between them. The CDR3 DNA is TGTGCCAGCAGTTTAGGGGGGGGTAGCAATCAGCCCCAGCATTTT. This translates into CASSLGGGSNQPQHF.

On this clone: A much larger clone lies a single base off, so this may be a read error. V gene TRBV6-4 combines with J gene TRBJ2-3; D is undetermined. Trimming shortened V by 0 bases and J by 2 bases, and 3 bases separated the two germline ends. CDR1 and CDR2 from the germline V gene are MRHNA and SNTAGT. The CDR3 is 13 residues long. As DNA, the CDR3 is TGTGCCAGCAGTGACTCAAACACAGATACGCAGTATTTT. The encoded protein is CASSDSNTDTQYF.

The chain uses TRBV29-1 and TRBJ2-1; 8 bases align to TRBD2. The CDR3 has 17 residues. V shed 5 bases and J 1 base; nucleotides not matched to a gene: 13. Germline V gene data show CDR1 as SQVTM and CDR2 as ANQGSEA. This CDR3 reads CSVSPRGGGLSYNEQFF. The CDR3 nucleotides are TGCAGCGTTTCCCCGAGGGGCGGGGGGCTGTCCTACAATGAGCAGTTCTTC.

The gene calls are TRBV7-2 and TRBJ2-5; possible D gene TRBD2, 6 bases. Trimming removed 1 base at V and 2 bases at J, with 11 bases between. The CDR3 totals 15 residues. CDR1 and CDR2 from the germline V gene are SGHTA and FQGNSA. The CDR3 is CASSLEGTAQETQYF. The CDR3 DNA is TGTGCCAGCAGCTTAGAGGGGACTGCACAAGAGACCCAGTACTTC.

V gene TRBV7-2 combines with J gene TRBJ1-3, with 8 bases fitting TRBD1. The J segment lost 1 base and the V segment lost 5 bases, leaving 4 bases of the junction unmatched. Germline V lookup: CDR1 SGHTA, CDR2 FQGNSA. The CDR3 sequence is 15 residues long. CDR3 in DNA: TGTGCCAGCAGCATGGGGACAGGTTCTGGAAACACCATATATTTT. This encodes CASSMGTGSGNTIYF. Drawing the rest from reference TRBV7-2 and TRBJ1-3, the complete variable domain is GAGVSQSPSNKVTEKGKDVELRCDPISGHTALYWYRQSLGQGLEFLIYFQGNSAPDKSGLPSDRFSAERTGGSVSTLTIQRTQQEDSAVYLCASSMGTGSGNTIYFGEGSWLTVV.

The chain employs TRBV5-6 and TRBJ2-7; the D is unclear. This CDR3 has 14 amino acids. CDR1 is SGHDT, CDR2 YYEEEE, per germline. The V end was cut by 1 base, the J end by 6 bases, with 14 bases between. The CDR3 reads CASSLLGPSGEQYF. In DNA form, the CDR3 reads TGTGCCAGCAGCTTGTTGGGCCCGTCGGGCGAGCAGTACTTC.

This clone was seen once. The rearrangement links TRBV7-2 to TRBJ2-1; 7 nucleotides line up with TRBD2. Germline V gives CDR1 SGHTA, CDR2 FQGNSA. The V gene end was trimmed by 4 bases and the J gene end by 9 bases; junction bases not matched to a gene: 3. The CDR3 length is 12 residues. The CDR3 coding sequence is TGTGCCAGCAGCTACCCGGGGGGTGAGCAGTTCTTC. Its translation: CASSYPGGEQFF. Full variable domain (remainder filled in from reference TRBV7-2 and TRBJ2-1): GAGVSQSPSNKVTEKGKDVELRCDPISGHTALYWYRQSLGQGLEFLIYFQGNSAPDKSGLPSDRFSAERTGGSVSTLTIQRTQQEDSAVYLCASSYPGGEQFFGPGTRLTVL.